The 27 T cell receptor beta chains below all came from one sample that was sequenced in a study of metastatic and nonmetastatic thyroid tumors. All patients reached thyroid surgery having received no treatment beforehand. Using MiXCR, TCRdb reanalyzed the PCR reads. The table includes 5,500 or so clones, roughly 33% detected once. Sequencing was done on a sample of adjacent normal tissue. The receptors were sampled from a male donor with papillary thyroid cancer or a benign thyroid nodule (not recorded which). Some clones in this sample may be carry-over from other donors' samples.

This clone was detected once. The genes are TRBV11-2 and TRBJ2-1; 12 bases match TRBD2. Germline V gives CDR1 SGHAT, CDR2 FQNNGV. The trim removed 5 bases at V and 8 bases at J, leaving 7 bases unmatched. The CDR3 covers 15 residues. CDR3 coding DNA: TGTGCCAGCAGCACCACTAGCGGGAGGAGGGATGAGCAGTTCTTC. This translates into CASSTTSGRRDEQFF.

In regard to this clone: An end of the junction does not agree with germline; a read error may underlie this. The chain recombines TRBV30 with TRBJ1-6, with D uncertain. This CDR3 is 14 amino acids long. The germline V gene encodes CDR1 GTSNPN and CDR2 SVGIG (reference sequence). For the CDR3, the DNA is TGTGCCTGGAGTGTTGCAGGAGTCAATTCACCCTTCCACTTT. It translates to CAWSVAGVNSPFHF. Together with reference TRBV30 and TRBJ1-6, the CDR3 gives the full variable domain: SQTIHQWPATLVQPVGSPLSLECTVEGTSNPNLYWYRQAAGRGLQLLFYSVGIGQISSEVPQNLSASRPQDRQFILSSKKLLLSDSGFYLCAWSVAGVNSPFHFGNGTRLTVT.

This clone was detected only a few times. The chain employs TRBV6-1 and TRBJ2-5, with TRBD1 matching over 7 bases. The CDR3 is 14 residues long. Trimming cost V 7 bases and J 2 bases; bases outside gene matches: 7. Per germline, CDR1 MNHNS and CDR2 SASEGT. The CDR3 DNA reads as TGTGCCAGCAAGACAGGGAGTGGGCAAGAGACCCAGTACTTC. Translating it yields CASKTGSGQETQYF.

The rearrangement uses TRBV20-1 and TRBJ2-6, with D perhaps TRBD1 (5 bases). The CDR3 length is 16 residues. Germline V gene data show CDR1 as DFQATT and CDR2 as SNEGSKA (reference sequence). Trimming removed 3 bases from V and 4 bases from J, with 16 bases in between. CDR3 nucleotide sequence: TGCAGTGCTAGCCTAAACCAGGGCTCCGGGGCCAACGTCCTGACTTTC. It codes for CSASLNQGSGANVLTF.

About this clone: A junction end diverges from the germline sequence, so it may reflect a read error. The chain recombines TRBV19 with TRBJ2-7; D is ambiguous. The CDR3 runs 13 residues. CDR1 is LNHDA, CDR2 SQIVND, per germline (reference sequence). CDR3 amino acids: CGSSTRRSYEQNF. The DNA of the CDR3 is TGTGGCAGTAGTACGCGGCGCTCCTACGAGCAGAACTTC.

This chain links TRBV5-1 with TRBJ1-1; 8 nucleotides match TRBD1. CDR1 and CDR2 (germline): SGHRS, YFSETQ. Trimming took 4 bases from V and 0 from J; bases not matched to a gene: 8. This CDR3 is built from 16 residues. CDR3 loop: CASSAAGQDMNTEAFF. The CDR3 region has the DNA TGCGCCAGCAGCGCAGCGGGACAGGACATGAACACTGAAGCTTTCTTT.

This clone was found many times. The rearrangement joins TRBV2 to TRBJ2-1; TRBD2 aligns across 11 bases. Germline-derived CDR1 and CDR2 are SNHLY and FYNNEI. With V trimmed by 6 bases and J by 12 bases, 13 bases remained unmatched. CDR3 length: 15 amino acids. The CDR3 loop reads CASRLAGGATEGQFF. The CDR3 DNA reads TGTGCCAGCAGGTTAGCGGGAGGGGCTACGGAAGGGCAGTTCTTC.

By frequency in the sample, this clone is medium-sized. This rearrangement joins TRBV9 to TRBJ2-1, with D possibly called TRBD1 or TRBD2 (6 bases each). This CDR3 comprises 18 residues. The germline V and J ends were trimmed by 0 bases and 7 bases, with 23 bases remaining between them. Looked up from germline, CDR1 is SGDLS and CDR2 is YYNGEE. The CDR3 spells CASSVDSRQADGGNEQFF. The DNA for the CDR3 is TGTGCCAGCAGCGTAGATTCCCGACAGGCGGATGGGGGGAATGAGCAGTTCTTC.

This rearrangement joins TRBV30 to TRBJ2-7; D is unresolved. Trimming stripped 2 bases from V and 3 bases from J, with 14 bases between. This CDR3 comprises 14 residues. Germline V gene sequence: CDR1 GTSNPN, CDR2 SVGIG (reference sequence). CDR3 sequence: CAWSLGLRGYEQYF. The CDR3 nucleotides read TGTGCCTGGAGTTTGGGCCTCAGAGGCTACGAGCAGTACTTC.

This clone turned up a few times. The rearrangement uses TRBV2 and TRBJ2-1; D is unclear. The CDR3 contains 14 residues. Trimming left V 8 bases short and J 5 bases short, with 16 bases between. Germline V CDR1 and CDR2: SNHLY, FYNNEI. The CDR3 sequence is CASLPRSHDNEQFF. CDR3 bases: TGTGCCAGCCTCCCTAGATCACATGACAATGAGCAGTTCTTC.

This clone was counted once. This sequence joins TRBV6-1 and TRBJ2-5; D may be TRBD1 (5 bases). Trimming removed 5 bases at V and 4 bases at J, with 11 bases between. CDR1 and CDR2 from the germline V gene are MNHNS and SASEGT. The CDR3 totals 13 residues. The CDR3 region is CASSCDQGETQYF. The CDR3 DNA reads TGTGCCAGCAGTTGTGACCAGGGAGAGACCCAGTACTTC.

The chain couples TRBV20-1 to TRBJ2-1; 11 nucleotides align to TRBD2. Trimming at V came to 5 bases and at J to 1 base, leaving 4 bases not matched to a gene. The CDR3 spans 15 residues. CDR1 and CDR2 from the germline V gene are DFQATT and SNEGSKA (reference sequence). This CDR3 reads CSAWTSGQSYNEQFF. The CDR3 bases are TGCAGTGCTTGGACTAGCGGGCAATCCTACAATGAGCAGTTCTTC.

V gene TRBV7-9 combines with J gene TRBJ1-2; D uncertain. Germline CDR1 SEHNR, CDR2 FQNEAQ (reference sequence). Trimming pared 5 bases from V and 4 bases from J, leaving 14 bases between. This CDR3 has 14 residues. This CDR3 is CASSTSGASYGYTF. The DNA for the CDR3 is TGTGCCAGCAGCACCTCGGGAGCCTCCTATGGCTACACCTTC.

V gene TRBV27 combines with J gene TRBJ2-7; D not certain. The CDR3 is made up of 13 amino acids. The germline gives CDR1 MNHEY, CDR2 SMNVEV (reference sequence). V lost 2 bases, J lost 2 bases, and 7 bases lay in between. For the CDR3, the DNA is TGTGCCAGCAGTTTACGGAGTACCTACGAGCAGTACTTC. Translation: CASSLRSTYEQYF.

The chain employs TRBV30 and TRBJ2-3; 11 nucleotides line up with TRBD2. This CDR3 has 14 amino acids. Germline trimming cut 3 bases from V and 2 bases from J; bases unmatched to any gene: 1. CDR1 and CDR2 (germline): GTSNPN, SVGIG (reference sequence). CDR3 protein: CAWRGLAATDTQYF. The CDR3 DNA follows: TGTGCCTGGAGGGGACTAGCGGCCACAGATACGCAGTATTTT. Based on the CDR3 plus reference TRBV30 and TRBJ2-3, the full variable domain is SQTIHQWPATLVQPVGSPLSLECTVEGTSNPNLYWYRQAAGRGLQLLFYSVGIGQISSEVPQNLSASRPQDRQFILSSKKLLLSDSGFYLCAWRGLAATDTQYFGPGTRLTVL.

J is TRBJ1-6 and V is TRBV27; 7 nucleotides align to TRBD1. Germline assignment: CDR1 MNHEY and CDR2 SMNVEV (reference sequence). The V segment lost 2 bases and the J segment 5 bases; nucleotides outside the gene matches: 6. The CDR3 runs 16 residues. CDR3 bases: TGTGCCAGCAGTTTAAAGGGGGCGAAACATAATTCACCCCTCCACTTT. This sequence encodes CASSLKGAKHNSPLHF.

CDR3 sequence reads: CSARAPPGVDSPLHF. The CDR3 DNA reads TGCAGTGCTAGAGCCCCGCCAGGAGTCGATTCACCCCTCCACTTT. This sequence joins TRBV20-1 and TRBJ1-6; D is unresolved. Between the trimmed V and J ends, which lost 1 base and 8 bases, there was a span of 15 bases. Germline V gene lookup returns CDR1 DFQATT and CDR2 SNEGSKA (reference sequence). This CDR3 spans 15 amino acids.

The gene calls are TRBV15 and TRBJ2-7; possibly TRBD1 for D (6 bases). Germline-derived CDR1 and CDR2 are LNHNV and YYDKDF (reference sequence). Trimming pared 5 bases from V and 1 base from J, leaving 9 bases between. CDR3 length: 13 residues. CDR3 sequence: CATSVDRSYEQYF. CDR3 sequence (DNA): TGTGCCACCAGCGTTGACAGGTCCTACGAGCAGTACTTC.

This clone was observed at least ten times. The V and J genes are TRBV5-8 and TRBJ1-1, with D unresolved. Trimming pared 4 bases from V and 0 bases from J, leaving 13 bases between. Germline CDR1 is SGHTS and CDR2 is YDEGEE. The CDR3 has 15 residues. Here the CDR3 reads CASSLMGPMNTEAFF. The DNA for the CDR3 is TGTGCCAGCAGCCTGATGGGCCCCATGAACACTGAAGCTTTCTTT.

This CDR3 reads CASYPEIYGYTF. CDR3 nucleotide sequence: TGTGCCAGTTATCCTGAAATATATGGCTACACCTTC. V is TRBV9 and J is TRBJ1-2; D unresolved. CDR1 is SGDLS and CDR2 is YYNGEE in the germline V gene. This CDR3 contains 12 residues. Trimming removed 8 bases from V and 5 bases from J, with 13 bases in between.

This clone was counted between two and nine times. The missing conserved phenylalanine or tryptophan at the end of this CDR3 makes a read error likely. It is unclear where the CDR3 begins or ends on the DNA, so no DNA is shown, and the CDR3 is as TCRdb lists it. The chain couples TRBV10-1 to TRBJ2-7; TRBD1, as called in the table, went unchecked against the DNA. The CDR3 adds up to 11 amino acids, both ends counted. Germline CDR1 WNHNN, CDR2 SYGVQD (reference sequence). The CDR3 here is CASTVLAQAWG.

This clone was counted only a few times. The chain combines TRBV27 with TRBJ2-7; D remains ambiguous. CDR3 size: 15 residues. The germline CDR1 and CDR2 sequences are MNHEY and SMNVEV (reference sequence). Trimming removed 5 bases at V and 3 bases at J, with 17 bases between. The CDR3 is CASSDPRRRVYEQYF. In nucleotides, the CDR3 is TGTGCCAGCAGTGACCCCCGGCGCAGAGTCTACGAGCAGTACTTC.

V and J are TRBV30 and TRBJ2-3; 8 bases fit TRBD2. CDR3 length equals 13 residues. CDR1 is GTSNPN and CDR2 is SVGIG in the germline V gene (reference sequence). The V segment lost 4 bases and the J segment 6 bases; nucleotides outside the gene matches: 6. CDR3 sequence reads: CAWTGTSRDTQYF. The CDR3, as DNA: TGTGCCTGGACCGGGACTAGTCGGGATACGCAGTATTTT. Variable domain in full (rest from reference TRBV30 and TRBJ2-3): SQTIHQWPATLVQPVGSPLSLECTVEGTSNPNLYWYRQAAGRGLQLLFYSVGIGQISSEVPQNLSASRPQDRQFILSSKKLLLSDSGFYLCAWTGTSRDTQYFGPGTRLTVL.

This clone was recorded many times. The rearrangement links TRBV6-1 to TRBJ2-6, with a weak D call TRBD1 (6 bases). CDR3 length equals 18 residues. V dropped 2 bases and J dropped 4 bases, with 18 bases sitting between them. CDR1 MNHNS and CDR2 SASEGT come from the germline V gene. The DNA for the CDR3 is TGTGCCAGCAGTGAACTCCGGACAGTTTTATCCGGGGCCAACGTCCTGACTTTC. Translating it yields CASSELRTVLSGANVLTF.

This clone ranks as large (0.1 to 1%). The chain links TRBV9 to TRBJ2-3; D not certain. CDR3 length: 12 residues. Germline CDR1 SGDLS, CDR2 YYNGEE. V lost 3 bases to trimming and J lost 6 bases, with 8 bases between them. In DNA form, the CDR3 reads TGTGCCAGCAGCGGCAATGGGGATACGCAGTATTTT. Its translation is CASSGNGDTQYF.

J is TRBJ2-3 and V is TRBV6-1, with 9 positions matching TRBD2. The length of the CDR3 is 15 residues. With 0 bases clipped from V and 4 bases from J, the junction kept 2 bases outside the gene matches. Germline V lookup: CDR1 MNHNS, CDR2 SASEGT. CDR3 nucleotides: TGTGCCAGCAGTGAAGCTAGCGGGAGTGCAGATACGCAGTATTTT. This encodes CASSEASGSADTQYF.

The rearrangement uses TRBV6-1 and TRBJ1-1; 7 nucleotides align to TRBD1. CDR1 is MNHNS and CDR2 is SASEGT in the germline V gene. V dropped 4 bases and J dropped 6; count of bases not matched to a gene: 8. The length of the CDR3 is 14 residues. The CDR3 here is CASSALQTGAEAFF. The DNA for the CDR3 is TGTGCCAGCAGTGCCCTTCAAACAGGGGCTGAAGCTTTCTTT.